This TCR beta chain was recorded in a study of blood T cells in healthy people across ages. Study at large: There was about one barcoded beta molecule captured by template switching per two T cells.

This clonotype has only a few counts. The target antigen is unknown. Regarding the study as a whole: The donors' CMV status was not determined, possibly confounding changes in expanded clonotypes.

Through a sample-barcoded 5' primer and a J-beta primer mix, a second PCR was run for roughly 6 to 11 cycles. No fewer than 3 million CDR3-containing paired-end reads came from each sample. From the 5' RACE reads, TCRdb called clonotypes with MiXCR, one entry per CDR3 protein. The sample lists roughly 1.9 million distinct CDR3 sequences; around 40% were seen once. Trimming shortened V by 4 bases and J by 1 base, and 14 bases separated the two germline ends. The germline CDR1 and CDR2 sequences are SGHRS and YFSETQ. This CDR3 has 15 residues. The V and J genes are TRBV5-1 and TRBJ2-5; TRBD2 might be the D (6 bases). Material for sequencing was blood. The source is a human donor in good health. This CDR3 reads CASSPLAGSQETQYF. The CDR3 DNA follows: TGCGCCAGCAGCCCCTTGGCGGGGAGCCAAGAGACCCAGTACTTC.